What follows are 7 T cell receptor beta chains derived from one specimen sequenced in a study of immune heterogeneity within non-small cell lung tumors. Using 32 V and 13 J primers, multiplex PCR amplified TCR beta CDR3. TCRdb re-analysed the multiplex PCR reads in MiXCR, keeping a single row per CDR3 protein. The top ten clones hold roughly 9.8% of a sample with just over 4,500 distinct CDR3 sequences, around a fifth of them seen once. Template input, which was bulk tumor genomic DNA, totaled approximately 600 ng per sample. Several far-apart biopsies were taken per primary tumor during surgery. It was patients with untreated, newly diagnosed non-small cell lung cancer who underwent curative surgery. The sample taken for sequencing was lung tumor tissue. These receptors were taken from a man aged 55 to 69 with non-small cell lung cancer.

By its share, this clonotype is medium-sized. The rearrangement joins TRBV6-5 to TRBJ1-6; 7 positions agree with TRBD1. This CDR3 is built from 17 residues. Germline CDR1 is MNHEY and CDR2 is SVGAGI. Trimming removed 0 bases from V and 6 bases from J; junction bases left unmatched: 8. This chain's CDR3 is CASSYSGPGQSNSPLHF. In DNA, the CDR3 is TGTGCCAGCAGTTACTCCGGACCGGGACAGAGTAATTCACCCCTCCACTTT.

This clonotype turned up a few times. CDR3 loop: CASSIDKAHEQFF. The CDR3 DNA follows: TGTGCCAGCAGCATCGACAAGGCCCATGAGCAGTTCTTC. The gene calls are TRBV13 and TRBJ2-1; D unclear. The germline gives CDR1 PRHDT, CDR2 FYEKMQ (reference sequence). V lost 5 bases to trimming and J lost 8 bases, with 13 bases between them. This CDR3 has 13 amino acids.

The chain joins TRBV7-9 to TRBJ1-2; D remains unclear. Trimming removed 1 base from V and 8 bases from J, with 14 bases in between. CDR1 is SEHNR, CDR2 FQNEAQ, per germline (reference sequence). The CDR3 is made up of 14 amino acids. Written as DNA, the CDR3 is TGTGCCAGCAGCTTAGACATTCTAGGGTCCGGCTACACCTTC. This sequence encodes CASSLDILGSGYTF.

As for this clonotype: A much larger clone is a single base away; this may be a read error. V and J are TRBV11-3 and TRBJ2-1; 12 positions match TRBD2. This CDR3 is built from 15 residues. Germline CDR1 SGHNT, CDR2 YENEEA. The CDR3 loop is CASSVGTSGHNEKFF. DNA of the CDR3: TGTGCCAGCAGCGTCGGGACTAGCGGGCACAATGAGAAGTTCTTC.

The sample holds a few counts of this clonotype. The CDR3 DNA sequence: TGTGCCAGCAGCGGAACGGTTCTGGGGTCACCCCTCCACTTT. Its protein is CASSGTVLGSPLHF. This rearrangement joins TRBV4-2 to TRBJ1-6; D remains unclear. In germline, CDR1 is LGHNA, CDR2 YNFKEQ. The CDR3 runs to 14 residues. Trimming stripped 5 bases from V and 10 bases from J, with 15 bases between.

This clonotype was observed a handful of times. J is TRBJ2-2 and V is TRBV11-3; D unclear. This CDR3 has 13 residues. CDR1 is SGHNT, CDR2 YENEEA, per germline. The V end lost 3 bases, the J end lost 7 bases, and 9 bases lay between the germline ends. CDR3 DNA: TGTGCCAGCAGCTTTGGGGTTGGCGGGGAGCTGTTTTTT. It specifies CASSFGVGGELFF.

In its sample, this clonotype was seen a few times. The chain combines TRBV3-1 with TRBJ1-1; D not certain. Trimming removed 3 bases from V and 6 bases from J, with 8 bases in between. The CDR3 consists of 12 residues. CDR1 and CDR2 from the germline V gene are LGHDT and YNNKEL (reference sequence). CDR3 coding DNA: TGTGCCAGCAGCCACGAGGGATCTGAAGCTTTCTTT. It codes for CASSHEGSEAFF.